These 20 T cell receptor beta chains share one sample of origin, sequenced in a study of cytotoxic CD8 clonotypes in ibrutinib-treated CLL. Only in-frame clones appear in the TCRdb table, and some are missing; sequencing was by immunoSEQ multiplex PCR. The sample includes some 200,000 clones, 65% to 80% seen only once; the top ten take approximately 6.3%. The specimen was PBMCs, collected after 12 months of ibrutinib treatment. Every receptor here comes from a human donor with chronic lymphocytic leukemia.

The V call is TRBV11-2, the J call TRBJ1-1; D unresolved. CDR1 and CDR2 from the germline V gene are SGHAT and FQNNGV. Trimming pared 2 bases from V and 5 bases from J, leaving 9 bases between. The CDR3 is 13 residues long. The CDR3 DNA reads TGTGCCAGCAGCTTACGAAGGGCGACTGAAGCTTTCTTT. Its protein is CASSLRRATEAFF.

CDR3 in DNA: TGTGCCAGCAGCCAAGTGCGAGGAGTCGGGCTCTATGGCTACACCTTC. Residues: CASSQVRGVGLYGYTF. The V gene is TRBV4-2, the J gene TRBJ1-2; D remains ambiguous. V lost 1 base and J lost 4, with 16 bases in between. Germline CDR1 reads LGHNA; CDR2 reads YNFKEQ. The CDR3 is 16 amino acids.

The chain employs TRBV5-1 and TRBJ2-7; 7 bases are shared with TRBD1. In germline, CDR1 is SGHRS, CDR2 YFSETQ. The J segment lost 3 bases and the V segment lost 4 bases, leaving 7 bases of the junction unmatched. This CDR3 comprises 14 residues. Written as DNA, the CDR3 is TGCGCCAGCAGCATAGACGGGACAGTCTACGAGCAGTACTTC. This sequence encodes CASSIDGTVYEQYF.

CDR3 protein: CASSPPGTSYEQYF. DNA for the CDR3: TGTGCCAGCAGTCCCCCCGGGACTAGCTACGAGCAGTACTTC. The chain links TRBV28 to TRBJ2-7; 8 bases are a match to TRBD2. The J segment lost 3 bases and the V segment lost 5 bases, leaving 6 bases of the junction unmatched. The germline CDR1 and CDR2 sequences are MDHEN and SYDVKM. The CDR3 has 14 residues.

This sequence joins TRBV6-5 and TRBJ1-4; weak D call: TRBD1 (5 bases). Trimming took 0 bases from V and 6 from J, leaving 11 bases between them. Germline V gives CDR1 MNHEY, CDR2 SVGAGI. The CDR3 spans 15 residues. The CDR3 loop is CASSYSGGGDEKLFF. For the CDR3, the DNA is TGTGCCAGCAGTTACTCCGGGGGAGGGGATGAAAAACTGTTTTTT.

The CDR3 spells CASSPTGTGLGYTF. In DNA, the CDR3 is TGTGCCAGCAGCCCGACCGGGACAGGGTTAGGCTACACCTTC. The gene calls are TRBV7-3 and TRBJ1-2; 9 nucleotides match TRBD1. CDR3 length equals 14 residues. J lost 8 bases, V lost 5 bases, and 9 bases had no gene match. Looked up from germline, CDR1 is SGHTA and CDR2 is FQGTGA.

The CDR3 DNA reads as TGCGCCAGCAGCCAAACCCCTAGCGGGGGGAACCAAGAGACCCAGTACTTC. Translated, it gives CASSQTPSGGNQETQYF. The chain couples TRBV4-1 to TRBJ2-5, with TRBD2 matching 11 bases. The CDR3 runs to 17 residues. Germline assignment: CDR1 MGHRA and CDR2 YSYEKL. The V segment lost 2 bases and the J segment 0 bases; nucleotides outside the gene matches: 5.

The V call is TRBV6-1, the J call TRBJ1-4; a possible D gene is TRBD1 (6 bases). Germline CDR1 and CDR2: MNHNS and SASEGT. The CDR3 is made up of 14 amino acids. V was clipped by 6 bases and J by 1 base, with 9 bases between them. The CDR3 coding sequence is TGTGCCAGCAGGACAGGAGGAACTAATGAAAAACTGTTTTTT. Translation gives CASRTGGTNEKLFF.

The V call is TRBV7-9, the J call TRBJ2-7; 8 bases align to TRBD2. The CDR3 has 14 amino acids. The V and J ends lost 3 bases and 6 bases, in that order; junction bases with no gene match: 7. Looked up from germline, CDR1 is SEHNR and CDR2 is FQNEAQ (reference sequence). CDR3 bases: TGTGCCAGCAGCTTGGGGACTAGAGTGTTCGAGCAGTACTTC. As protein: CASSLGTRVFEQYF.

On this clone itself: Other DNA sequences in the same sample also yield this CDR3. The rearrangement joins TRBV25-1 to TRBJ1-1; D unclear. The CDR3 length is 11 residues. The V end was cut by 4 bases, the J end by 7 bases, with 7 bases between. Per germline, CDR1 MGHDK and CDR2 SYGVNS. CDR3 coding DNA: TGTGCCAGCAGTGCGCTCTATGAAGCTTTCTTT. It translates to CASSALYEAFF.

This clone occurred a few times. V is TRBV15 and J is TRBJ2-2, with a weak D call TRBD2 (6 bases). V was clipped by 1 base and J by 7 bases, with 19 bases between them. Germline V gene data show CDR1 as LNHNV and CDR2 as YYDKDF (reference sequence). The CDR3 sequence is 17 residues long. In DNA, the CDR3 is TGTGCCACCAGCAGAGGAAGGAACGGAGGGTTGTACGGGGAGCTGTTTTTT. This encodes CATSRGRNGGLYGELFF. The complete variable domain, with remaining parts taken from reference TRBV15 and TRBJ2-2, reads DAMVIQNPRYQVTQFGKPVTLSCSQTLNHNVMYWYQQKSSQAPKLLFHYYDKDFNNEADTPDNFQSRRPNTSFCFLDIRSPGLGDTAMYLCATSRGRNGGLYGELFFGEGSRLTVL.

Here the CDR3 DNA reads TGTGCCAGTACCACTGGAATAGCGGGAGGATTTTACAATGAGCAGTTCTTC. It translates to CASTTGIAGGFYNEQFF. The rearrangement uses TRBV19 and TRBJ2-1; 10 bases match TRBD2. V was clipped by 7 bases and J by 4 bases; unmatched bases: 13. The germline CDR1 and CDR2 sequences are LNHDA and SQIVND (reference sequence). The CDR3 length is 17 residues.

This clone was seen just once. The CDR3 DNA sequence: TGCGCCAGCAGCCCATCCGGTCCTAGCGGGAGGAGGAGGGAGACCCAGTACTTC. Translating it yields CASSPSGPSGRRRETQYF. The chain employs TRBV5-1 and TRBJ2-5; 11 nucleotides line up with TRBD2. This CDR3 contains 18 residues. The germline CDR1 and CDR2 sequences are SGHRS and YFSETQ. V gave up 4 bases and J gave up 5 bases; unmatched junction bases: 16.

This clone was seen a few times. The chain couples TRBV29-1 to TRBJ1-2; 11 nucleotides match TRBD1. The CDR3 has 19 residues. Germline V gene lookup returns CDR1 SQVTM and CDR2 ANQGSEA. Trimming cost V 0 bases and J 3 bases; bases outside gene matches: 15. The DNA of the CDR3 is TGCAGCGTTGAAGATCCCCCCTCCCCGGACAGGGGGCATTACTATGGCTACACCTTC. This codes for CSVEDPPSPDRGHYYGYTF.

The chain is built from TRBV5-8 and TRBJ2-3, with 7 bases matching TRBD1. The germline V gene encodes CDR1 SGHTS and CDR2 YDEGEE. The junction had 3 bases not matched to a gene; V was cut back by 2 bases and J by 3 bases. The CDR3 totals 14 residues. CDR3 protein: CASSFSGGTDTQYF. CDR3 DNA sequence: TGTGCCAGCAGCTTTTCAGGGGGAACAGATACGCAGTATTTT.

This chain connects TRBV5-1 to TRBJ1-3; D is ambiguous. Between the trimmed V and J ends, which lost 0 bases and 1 base, there was a span of 5 bases. Germline CDR1 SGHRS, CDR2 YFSETQ. The CDR3 consists of 14 residues. The CDR3 sequence: CASSLEGSGNTIYF. The CDR3 nucleotides read TGCGCCAGCAGCTTGGAAGGGTCTGGAAACACCATATATTTT.

The V and J genes are TRBV7-9 and TRBJ2-1; possibly TRBD1 or TRBD2 for D (7 bases each). Germline V gene data show CDR1 as SEHNR and CDR2 as FQNEAQ (reference sequence). V was trimmed by 1 base and J by 7 bases, leaving 14 bases between them. This CDR3 region has 15 residues. Here the CDR3 reads CASSLGSGGDNEQFF. CDR3 nucleotide sequence: TGTGCCAGCAGCTTAGGCTCAGGGGGGGATAATGAGCAGTTCTTC.

The chain has TRBV7-3 and TRBJ2-5, with D perhaps matching TRBD1 (6 bases). Germline V gives CDR1 SGHTA, CDR2 FQGTGA. CDR3 length equals 14 residues. V was clipped by 8 bases and J by 5 bases, with 18 bases between them. CDR3 residues: CASGLGTLEETQYF. CDR3 coding DNA: TGTGCCAGCGGCCTCGGGACATTAGAGGAGACCCAGTACTTC.

This chain uses TRBV7-2 with TRBJ1-2; TRBD1 matches 9 bases. The trim removed 7 bases at V and 2 bases at J, leaving 5 bases unmatched. Germline V gives CDR1 SGHTA, CDR2 FQGNSA. CDR3 length: 14 amino acids. The CDR3 region has the DNA TGTGCCAGCACAGACGGACAGGGGAACTATGGCTACACCTTC. Translated: CASTDGQGNYGYTF.

The chain joins TRBV5-1 to TRBJ2-7, with D unresolved. Trimming removed 0 bases from V and 4 bases from J, with 26 bases in between. CDR3 length: 19 residues. Germline CDR1 is SGHRS and CDR2 is YFSETQ. DNA for the CDR3: TGCGCCAGCAGCTTGGGCCCCGAAATCGTATGGGGTCACCTATACGAGCAGTACTTC. It is translated as CASSLGPEIVWGHLYEQYF.